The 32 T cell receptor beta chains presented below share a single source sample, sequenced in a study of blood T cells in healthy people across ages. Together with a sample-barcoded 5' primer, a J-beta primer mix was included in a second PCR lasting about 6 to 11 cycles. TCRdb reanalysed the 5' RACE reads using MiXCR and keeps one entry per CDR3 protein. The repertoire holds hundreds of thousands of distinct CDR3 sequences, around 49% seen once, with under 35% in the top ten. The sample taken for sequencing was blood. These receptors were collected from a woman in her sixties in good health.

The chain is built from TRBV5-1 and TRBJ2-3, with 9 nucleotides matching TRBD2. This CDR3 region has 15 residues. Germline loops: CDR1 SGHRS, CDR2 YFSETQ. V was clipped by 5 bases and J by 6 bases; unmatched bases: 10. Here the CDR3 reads CASREETSGSDTQYF. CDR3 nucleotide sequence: TGCGCCAGCAGGGAGGAGACTAGCGGAAGTGATACGCAGTATTTT.

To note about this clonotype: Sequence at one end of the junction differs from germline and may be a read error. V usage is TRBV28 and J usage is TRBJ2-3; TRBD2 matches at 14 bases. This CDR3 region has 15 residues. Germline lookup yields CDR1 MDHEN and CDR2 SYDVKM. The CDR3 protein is CASSSPGLAGDTQYF. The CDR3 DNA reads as TGTGCCAGCAGTTCCCCGGGACTAGCGGGGGATACGCAATATTTT.

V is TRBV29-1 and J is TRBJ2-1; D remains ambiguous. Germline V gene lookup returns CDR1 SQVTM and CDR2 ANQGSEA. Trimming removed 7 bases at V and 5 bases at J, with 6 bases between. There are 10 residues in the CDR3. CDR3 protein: CSAPDNEQFF. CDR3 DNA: TGCAGCGCGCCCGACAATGAGCAGTTCTTC.

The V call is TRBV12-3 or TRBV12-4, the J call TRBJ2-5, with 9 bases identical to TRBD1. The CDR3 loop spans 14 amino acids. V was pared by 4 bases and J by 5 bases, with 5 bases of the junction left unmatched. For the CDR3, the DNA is TGTGCCAGCAGTTGGACAGGGGCTCCCGAGACCCAGTACTTC. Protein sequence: CASSWTGAPETQYF.

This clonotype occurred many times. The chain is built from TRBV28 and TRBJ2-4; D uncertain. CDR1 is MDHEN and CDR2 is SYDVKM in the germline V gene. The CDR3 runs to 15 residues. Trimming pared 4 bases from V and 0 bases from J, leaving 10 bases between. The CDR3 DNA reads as TGTGCCAGCAGTTCGATCCAGGCAGCCAAAAACATTCAGTACTTC. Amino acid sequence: CASSSIQAAKNIQYF.

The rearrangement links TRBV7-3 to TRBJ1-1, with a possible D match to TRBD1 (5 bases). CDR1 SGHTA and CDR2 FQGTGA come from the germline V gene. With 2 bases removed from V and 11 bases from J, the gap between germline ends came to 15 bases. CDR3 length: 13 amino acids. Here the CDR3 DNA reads TGTGCCAGCAGCTTATCCCCACAGGTGGCCGCTTTCTTT. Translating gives CASSLSPQVAAFF.

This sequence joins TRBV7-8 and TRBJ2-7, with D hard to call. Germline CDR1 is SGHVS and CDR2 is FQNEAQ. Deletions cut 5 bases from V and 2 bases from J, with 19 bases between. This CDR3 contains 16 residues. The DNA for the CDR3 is TGTGCCAGCAGCCAAGGACGGATACCTTCAACCTACGAGCAGTACTTC. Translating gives CASSQGRIPSTYEQYF.

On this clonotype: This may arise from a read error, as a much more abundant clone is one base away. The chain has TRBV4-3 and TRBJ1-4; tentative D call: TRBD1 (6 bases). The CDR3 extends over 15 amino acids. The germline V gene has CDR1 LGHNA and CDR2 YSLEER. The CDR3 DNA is TGCGCCGGCAGCCTCACGGACAGAGACTATGAAAAACTGTTTTTT. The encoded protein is CAGSLTDRDYEKLFF.

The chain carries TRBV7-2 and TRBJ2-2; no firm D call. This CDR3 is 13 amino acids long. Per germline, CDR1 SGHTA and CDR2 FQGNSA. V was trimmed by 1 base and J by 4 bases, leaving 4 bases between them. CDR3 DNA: TGTGCCAGCAGCTTAGACTTCACCGGGGAGCTGTTTTTT. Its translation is CASSLDFTGELFF.

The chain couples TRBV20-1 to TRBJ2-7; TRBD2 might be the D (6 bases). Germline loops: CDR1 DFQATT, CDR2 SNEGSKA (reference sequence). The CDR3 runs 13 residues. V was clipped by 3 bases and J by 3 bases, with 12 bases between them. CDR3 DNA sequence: TGCAGTGCTAGTCGGGGCGGGGACTACGAGCAGTACTTC. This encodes CSASRGGDYEQYF.

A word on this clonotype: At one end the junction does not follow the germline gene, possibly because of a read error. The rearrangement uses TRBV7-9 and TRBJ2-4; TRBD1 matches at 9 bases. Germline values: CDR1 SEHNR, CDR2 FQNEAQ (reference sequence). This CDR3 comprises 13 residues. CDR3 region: CDSSLADRGGQYF. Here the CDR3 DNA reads TGTGACAGCAGCTTAGCGGACAGGGGTGGCCAGTACTTC.

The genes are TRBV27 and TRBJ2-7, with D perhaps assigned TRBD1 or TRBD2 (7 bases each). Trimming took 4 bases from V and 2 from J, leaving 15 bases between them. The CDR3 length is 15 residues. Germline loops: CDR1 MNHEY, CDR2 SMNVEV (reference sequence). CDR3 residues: CASSSWGGGTYEQYF. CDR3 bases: TGTGCCAGCAGTTCTTGGGGAGGGGGCACCTACGAGCAGTACTTC.

CDR3 nucleotides: TGCAGTGCTAGGTCGGGACACCTAGCCAAAAACATTCAGTACTTC. Translating gives CSARSGHLAKNIQYF. The rearrangement joins TRBV20-1 to TRBJ2-4; TRBD1 might be the D (6 bases). Germline V gene sequence: CDR1 DFQATT, CDR2 SNEGSKA (reference sequence). CDR3 length: 15 residues. Trimming stripped 3 bases from V and 0 bases from J, with 12 bases between.

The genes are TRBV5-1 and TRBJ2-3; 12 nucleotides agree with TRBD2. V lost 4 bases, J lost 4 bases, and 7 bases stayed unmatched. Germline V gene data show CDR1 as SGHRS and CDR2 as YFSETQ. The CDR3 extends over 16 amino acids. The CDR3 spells CASSPTSGRRADTQYF. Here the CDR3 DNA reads TGCGCCAGCAGCCCAACTAGCGGGAGGAGGGCAGATACGCAGTATTTT.

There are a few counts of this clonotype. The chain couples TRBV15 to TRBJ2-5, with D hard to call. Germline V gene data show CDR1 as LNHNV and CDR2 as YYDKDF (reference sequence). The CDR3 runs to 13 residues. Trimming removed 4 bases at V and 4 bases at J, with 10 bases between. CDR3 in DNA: TGTGCCACCAGCAAAAAAGGAAGAGAGACCCAGTACTTC. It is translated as CATSKKGRETQYF.

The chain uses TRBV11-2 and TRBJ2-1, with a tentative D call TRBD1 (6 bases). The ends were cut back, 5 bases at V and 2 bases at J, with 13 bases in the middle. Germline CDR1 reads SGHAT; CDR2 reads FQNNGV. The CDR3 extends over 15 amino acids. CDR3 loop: CASSRLTGAYNEQFF. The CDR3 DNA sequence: TGTGCCAGCAGCCGTTTGACAGGAGCCTACAATGAGCAGTTCTTC.

This chain's CDR3 is CASSIGVYGTETQYF. As DNA, the CDR3 is TGTGCCAGTAGTATAGGAGTATACGGAACGGAGACCCAGTACTTC. The rearrangement links TRBV19 to TRBJ2-5; D is uncertain. Germline V gene data show CDR1 as LNHDA and CDR2 as SQIVND (reference sequence). This CDR3 has 15 residues. Trimming left V 1 base short and J 5 bases short, with 14 bases between.

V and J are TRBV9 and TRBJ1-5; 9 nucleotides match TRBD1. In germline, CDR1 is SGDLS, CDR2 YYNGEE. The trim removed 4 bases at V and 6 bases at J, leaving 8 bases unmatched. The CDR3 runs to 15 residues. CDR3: CASSYTGTGLQPQHF. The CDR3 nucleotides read TGTGCCAGCAGCTACACCGGGACAGGGCTTCAGCCCCAGCATTTT.

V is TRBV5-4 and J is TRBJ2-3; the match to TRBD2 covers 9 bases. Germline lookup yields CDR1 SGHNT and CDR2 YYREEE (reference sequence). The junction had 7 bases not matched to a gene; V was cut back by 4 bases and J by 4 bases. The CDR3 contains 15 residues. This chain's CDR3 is CASSPLAGSADTQYF. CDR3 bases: TGTGCCAGCAGCCCCCTAGCGGGAAGCGCAGATACGCAGTATTTT.

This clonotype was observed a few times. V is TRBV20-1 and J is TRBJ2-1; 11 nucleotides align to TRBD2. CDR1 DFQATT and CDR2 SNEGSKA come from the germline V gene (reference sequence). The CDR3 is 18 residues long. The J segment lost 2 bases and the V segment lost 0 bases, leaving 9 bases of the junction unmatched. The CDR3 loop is CSARDPRLAGRTYNEQFF. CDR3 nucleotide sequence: TGCAGTGCTAGAGACCCACGACTAGCGGGGCGGACCTACAATGAGCAGTTCTTC.

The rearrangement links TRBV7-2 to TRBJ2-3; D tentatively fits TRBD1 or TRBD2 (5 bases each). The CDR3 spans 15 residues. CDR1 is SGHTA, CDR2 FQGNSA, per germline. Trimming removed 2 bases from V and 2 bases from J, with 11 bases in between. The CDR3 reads CASSLRGRTTDTQYF. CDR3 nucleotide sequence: TGTGCCAGCAGCTTAAGGGGACGGACCACAGATACGCAGTATTTT.

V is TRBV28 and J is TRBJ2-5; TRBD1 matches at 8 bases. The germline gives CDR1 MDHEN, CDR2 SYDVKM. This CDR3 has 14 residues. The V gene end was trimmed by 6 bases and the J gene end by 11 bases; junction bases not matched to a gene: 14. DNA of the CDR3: TGTGCCAGCAGGGGGGGACAGGACTTGGGTGGGCAGTACTTC. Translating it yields CASRGGQDLGGQYF. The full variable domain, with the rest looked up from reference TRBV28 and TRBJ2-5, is DVKVTQSSRYLVKRTGEKVFLECVQDMDHENMFWYRQDPGLGLRLIYFSYDVKMKEKGDIPEGYSVSREKKERFSLILESASTNQTSMYLCASRGGQDLGGQYFGPGTRLLVL.

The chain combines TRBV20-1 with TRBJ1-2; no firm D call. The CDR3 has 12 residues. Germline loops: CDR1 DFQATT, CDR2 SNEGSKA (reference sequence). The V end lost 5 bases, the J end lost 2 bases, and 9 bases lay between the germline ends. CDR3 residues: CSAAGFNYGYTF. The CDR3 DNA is TGCAGTGCTGCCGGTTTCAACTATGGCTACACCTTC.

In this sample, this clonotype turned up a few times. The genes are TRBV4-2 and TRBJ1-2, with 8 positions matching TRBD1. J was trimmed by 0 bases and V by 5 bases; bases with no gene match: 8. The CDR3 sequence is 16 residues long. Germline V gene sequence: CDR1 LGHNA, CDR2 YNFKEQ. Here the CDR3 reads CASSGGQAIANYGYTF. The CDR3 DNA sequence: TGTGCCAGCAGCGGGGGACAGGCGATAGCTAACTATGGCTACACCTTC.

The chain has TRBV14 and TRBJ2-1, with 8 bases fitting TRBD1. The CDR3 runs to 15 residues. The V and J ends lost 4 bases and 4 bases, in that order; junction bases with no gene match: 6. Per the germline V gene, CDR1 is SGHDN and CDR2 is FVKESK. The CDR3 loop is CASSRRDRRYNEQFF. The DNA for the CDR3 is TGTGCCAGCAGCCGCCGGGACAGGAGATACAATGAGCAGTTCTTC.

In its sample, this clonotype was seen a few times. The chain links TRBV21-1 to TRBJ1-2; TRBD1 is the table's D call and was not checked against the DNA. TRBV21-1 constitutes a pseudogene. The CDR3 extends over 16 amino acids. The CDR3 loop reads CASSTPRGQGARGYTF. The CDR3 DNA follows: TGTGCCAGCAGCACCCCACGTGGGCAGGGGGCTCGGGGCTACACCTTC.

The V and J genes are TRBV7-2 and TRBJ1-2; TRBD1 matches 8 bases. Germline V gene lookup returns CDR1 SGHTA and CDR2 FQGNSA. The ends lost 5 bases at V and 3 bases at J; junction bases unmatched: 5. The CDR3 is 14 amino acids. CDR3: CASSPKQGDYGYTF. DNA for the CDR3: TGTGCCAGCAGCCCAAAACAGGGGGACTATGGCTACACCTTC.

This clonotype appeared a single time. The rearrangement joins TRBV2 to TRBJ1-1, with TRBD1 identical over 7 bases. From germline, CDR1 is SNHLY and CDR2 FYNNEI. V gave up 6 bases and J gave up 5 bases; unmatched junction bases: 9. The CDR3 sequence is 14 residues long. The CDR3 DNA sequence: TGTGCCAGCAGAGACAGGGTTAAGGGGACTGAAGCTTTCTTT. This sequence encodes CASRDRVKGTEAFF. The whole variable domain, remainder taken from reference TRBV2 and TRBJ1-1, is EPEVTQTPSHQVTQMGQEVILRCVPISNHLYFYWYRQILGQKVEFLVSFYNNEISEKSEIFDDQFSVERPDGSNFTLKIRSTKLEDSAMYFCASRDRVKGTEAFFGQGTRLTVV.

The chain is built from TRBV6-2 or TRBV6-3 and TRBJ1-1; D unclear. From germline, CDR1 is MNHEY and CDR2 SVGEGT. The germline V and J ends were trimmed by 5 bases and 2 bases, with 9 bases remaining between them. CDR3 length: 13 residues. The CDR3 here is CASSPPPNTEAFF. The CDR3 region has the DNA TGTGCCAGCAGTCCCCCCCCTAACACTGAAGCTTTCTTT.

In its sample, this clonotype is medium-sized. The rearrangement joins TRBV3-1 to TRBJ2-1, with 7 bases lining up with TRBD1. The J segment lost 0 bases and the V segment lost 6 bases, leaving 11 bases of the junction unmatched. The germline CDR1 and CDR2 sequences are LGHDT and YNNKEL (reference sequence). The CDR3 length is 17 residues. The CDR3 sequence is CASRPHRGESSYNEQFF. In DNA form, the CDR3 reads TGTGCCAGCAGACCGCACAGGGGCGAATCCTCCTACAATGAGCAGTTCTTC.

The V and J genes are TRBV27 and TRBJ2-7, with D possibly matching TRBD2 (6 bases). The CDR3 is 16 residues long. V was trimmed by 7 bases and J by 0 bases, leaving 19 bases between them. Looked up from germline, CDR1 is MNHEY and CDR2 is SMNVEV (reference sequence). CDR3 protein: CASTNLGGATSYEQYF. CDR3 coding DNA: TGTGCCAGCACCAACCTCGGGGGAGCCACCTCCTACGAGCAGTACTTC.

The CDR3 loop reads CASKPIGGSYEQYF. CDR3 DNA: TGTGCCAGCAAACCTATTGGGGGTTCCTACGAGCAGTACTTC. The gene calls are TRBV28 and TRBJ2-7, with D possibly called TRBD1 or TRBD2 (5 bases each). CDR1 is MDHEN and CDR2 is SYDVKM in the germline V gene. There are 14 residues in the CDR3. Trimming stripped 7 bases from V and 1 base from J, with 14 bases between. The whole variable domain, remainder taken from reference TRBV28 and TRBJ2-7, is DVKVTQSSRYLVKRTGEKVFLECVQDMDHENMFWYRQDPGLGLRLIYFSYDVKMKEKGDIPEGYSVSREKKERFSLILESASTNQTSMYLCASKPIGGSYEQYFGPGTRLTVT.